The 4 T cell receptor beta chains presented below share a single source sample, sequenced in a study of blood T cell repertoires in COVID-19. The protocol was immunoSEQ multiplex PCR, while the TCRdb copy is restricted to in-frame clones and leaves out a portion. The sample yields fewer than 200,000 clones, 82% seen once. Specimen: peripheral blood. Receptors were obtained from a woman aged 55-70 years with COVID-19, enrolled during active disease.

V and J are TRBV27 and TRBJ2-3; TRBD2 is a possible D gene (6 bases). The V and J ends lost 2 bases and 4 bases respectively, with 10 bases between them. This CDR3 region has 14 residues. CDR1 is MNHEY, CDR2 SMNVEV, per germline (reference sequence). CDR3 coding DNA: TGTGCCAGCAGTTTAGGGGGGATCGCAGATACGCAGTATTTT. Its translation is CASSLGGIADTQYF.

V and J are TRBV5-1 and TRBJ1-6, with D possibly being TRBD1 (5 bases). Germline V gene data show CDR1 as SGHRS and CDR2 as YFSETQ. V lost 0 bases and J 7 bases, leaving 11 bases between the germline ends. The CDR3 is 15 residues long. The CDR3 nucleotides are TGCGCCAGCAGCTTGGAGGACAATGAAAATTCACCCCTCCACTTT. The encoded protein is CASSLEDNENSPLHF.

The genes are TRBV21-1 and TRBJ1-2; the listed D gene, TRBD1, was not tested against the DNA. TRBV21-1 is noted as a pseudogene. The CDR3 extends over 16 amino acids. CDR3 bases: TGTGCCAGCAGCAAAGAAATAATGCAGGGTCCCTTTGGCTACACCTTC. Encoded protein: CASSKEIMQGPFGYTF.

J is TRBJ1-2 and V is TRBV3-1 (or the pseudogene TRBV3-2); 8 nucleotides line up with TRBD1. V lost 5 bases to trimming and J lost 4 bases; unmatched junction nucleotides: 3. The germline gives CDR1 LGHDT, CDR2 YNNKEL (reference sequence). This CDR3 comprises 13 residues. In DNA, the CDR3 is TGTGCCAGCAGCTACAGGGGGTTCTATGGCTACACCTTC. This codes for CASSYRGFYGYTF.